These 29 T cell receptor beta chains were sequenced from one sample in a study of blood T cell repertoires in COVID-19. The method was immunoSEQ multiplex PCR; TCRdb's version includes in-frame clones alone and lacks a portion of them. The repertoire has some 150,000 clones, less than 90% of them found once; the top ten carry 35% to 45%. Sequenced material: peripheral blood. The receptor source for this set is a human donor in a cohort sampled during active COVID-19.

V and J are TRBV28 and TRBJ2-3, with TRBD2 matching over 9 bases. V was pared by 4 bases and J by 3 bases, with 8 bases of the junction left unmatched. This CDR3 comprises 16 residues. Germline V lookup: CDR1 MDHEN, CDR2 SYDVKM. CDR3 loop: CASSSLGRGGTDTQYF. CDR3 coding DNA: TGTGCCAGCAGTTCACTCGGGCGGGGGGGGACAGATACGCAGTATTTT.

The V and J genes are TRBV5-6 and TRBJ2-1; D possibly corresponds to TRBD2 (6 bases). The V gene lost 4 bases and the J gene lost 9 bases, with 14 bases spanning the gap. The germline V gene has CDR1 SGHDT and CDR2 YYEEEE. The CDR3 consists of 13 residues. The CDR3 sequence: CASSPGEAGEQFF. In DNA form, the CDR3 reads TGTGCCAGCAGCCCCGGGGAGGCAGGTGAGCAGTTCTTC.

V is TRBV12-5 and J is TRBJ2-1; 8 bases are shared with TRBD1. Germline CDR1 is LGHNT and CDR2 is FRNRAP. This CDR3 spans 16 amino acids. J lost 3 bases, V lost 1 base, and 5 bases had no gene match. In nucleotides, the CDR3 is TGTGCTAGTGGTTTGGGCAGGGGGCCCGGCTACAATGAGCAGTTCTTC. It yields the protein CASGLGRGPGYNEQFF.

This rearrangement joins TRBV5-4 to TRBJ1-2; 9 bases map to TRBD1. Trimming at V came to 5 bases and at J to 0 bases, leaving 5 bases not matched to a gene. Looked up from germline, CDR1 is SGHNT and CDR2 is YYREEE (reference sequence). This CDR3 has 15 amino acids. CDR3 bases: TGTGCCAGCAGTAAACAGGGGGCAGCTAACTATGGCTACACCTTC. Amino acids: CASSKQGAANYGYTF.

V gene TRBV4-2 combines with J gene TRBJ2-6; TRBD1 agrees at 11 bases. V lost 7 bases, J lost 4 bases, and 6 bases stayed unmatched. The CDR3 runs to 16 residues. In germline, CDR1 is LGHNA, CDR2 YNFKEQ. The CDR3 DNA reads TGTGCCAGCACCAAGGGACAGGGGGACGGGGCCAACGTCCTGACTTTC. Protein sequence: CASTKGQGDGANVLTF.

The V gene is TRBV9, the J gene TRBJ2-7; D is undetermined. The CDR3 totals 14 residues. Germline values: CDR1 SGDLS, CDR2 YYNGEE. With 0 bases removed from V and 2 bases from J, the gap between germline ends came to 9 bases. In nucleotides, the CDR3 is TGTGCCAGCAGCGTAGAAGCGCGCACCTACGAGCAGTACTTC. Translation gives CASSVEARTYEQYF.

This clone was found once. The rearrangement joins TRBV6-6 to TRBJ2-1; a weak D match, TRBD2 (5 bases). The CDR3 length is 14 residues. Germline loops: CDR1 MNHNY, CDR2 SVGAGI (reference sequence). The V end was cut by 4 bases, the J end by 0 bases, with 7 bases between. CDR3 region: CASSFGSSYNEQFF. The DNA of the CDR3 is TGTGCCAGCAGTTTTGGGAGCTCCTACAATGAGCAGTTCTTC.

The chain couples TRBV19 to TRBJ1-5; D is ambiguous. Germline V lookup: CDR1 LNHDA, CDR2 SQIVND (reference sequence). V was shortened by 7 bases and J by 2 bases, with 9 bases between the two germline ends. The CDR3 consists of 13 residues. The CDR3 is CASNEGRNQPQHF. The CDR3 region has the DNA TGTGCCAGTAACGAGGGCCGCAATCAGCCCCAGCATTTT.

CDR3 bases: TGTGCCAGCAGCGGGACAGGGGCTCCCGGGGAGCTGTTTTTT. This encodes CASSGTGAPGELFF. The V call is TRBV5-4, the J call TRBJ2-2; 10 bases line up with TRBD1. This CDR3 comprises 14 residues. Per germline, CDR1 SGHNT and CDR2 YYREEE (reference sequence). V shed 4 bases, J shed 6 bases, and the junction held 3 bases outside the gene matches.

V usage is TRBV25-1 and J usage is TRBJ2-3; possible D gene TRBD1, 5 bases. The CDR3 is 14 amino acids. V was pared by 10 bases and J by 5 bases, with 19 bases between. The V gene's germline CDR1 is MGHDK and CDR2 SYGVNS. The CDR3 nucleotides read TGTGCCACCCTTAGGACACCCGGGCGAGATACGCAGTATTTT. Its protein product is CATLRTPGRDTQYF.

V and J are TRBV6-5 and TRBJ1-2, with 7 bases identical to TRBD1. Germline V gives CDR1 MNHEY, CDR2 SVGAGI. V lost 7 bases to trimming and J lost 1 base; unmatched junction nucleotides: 6. CDR3 size: 14 residues. This chain's CDR3 is CASNPTGINYGYTF. CDR3 DNA: TGTGCCAGCAACCCGACAGGGATTAACTATGGCTACACCTTC.

The chain couples TRBV11-2 to TRBJ1-5; D is ambiguous. Between the trimmed V and J ends, which lost 1 base and 9 bases, there was a span of 10 bases. Germline assignment: CDR1 SGHAT and CDR2 FQNNGV. The CDR3 length is 13 residues. CDR3 residues: CASSLGETAPQHF. Here the CDR3 DNA reads TGTGCCAGCAGCTTAGGGGAGACGGCGCCCCAGCATTTT.

The rearrangement uses TRBV19 and TRBJ2-3; D unresolved. CDR1 is LNHDA, CDR2 SQIVND, per germline (reference sequence). The CDR3 is 19 amino acids. The ends were cut back, 4 bases at V and 1 base at J, with 24 bases in the middle. This CDR3 is CASSSPSNHAGLRTDTQYF. The CDR3 nucleotides read TGTGCCAGTAGTAGCCCATCTAACCACGCCGGTCTGCGCACAGATACGCAGTATTTT.

This sequence joins TRBV11-3 and TRBJ2-7; possible D gene TRBD1, 6 bases. This CDR3 is 17 amino acids long. In germline, CDR1 is SGHNT, CDR2 YENEEA. The ends were cut back, 0 bases at V and 2 bases at J, with 17 bases in the middle. The CDR3 sequence is CASSLDGPGRGPYEQYF. CDR3 bases: TGTGCCAGCAGCTTAGATGGGCCGGGCAGGGGCCCCTACGAGCAGTACTTC.

The V and J genes are TRBV7-2 and TRBJ2-3, with TRBD2 identical over 10 bases. The germline V gene has CDR1 SGHTA and CDR2 FQGNSA. The CDR3 loop spans 16 amino acids. Unmatched junction bases numbered 5, after V lost 4 bases and J lost 1 base. CDR3: CASSYLSGGRTDTQYF. DNA for the CDR3: TGTGCCAGCAGCTACCTTAGCGGGGGGCGCACAGATACGCAGTATTTT. The complete variable domain, with remaining parts taken from reference TRBV7-2 and TRBJ2-3, reads GAGVSQSPSNKVTEKGKDVELRCDPISGHTALYWYRQSLGQGLEFLIYFQGNSAPDKSGLPSDRFSAERTGGSVSTLTIQRTQQEDSAVYLCASSYLSGGRTDTQYFGPGTRLTVL.

The V gene is TRBV7-3, the J gene TRBJ2-3; unclear D gene. V gave up 5 bases and J gave up 2 bases, with 8 bases separating them. The germline CDR1 and CDR2 sequences are SGHTA and FQGTGA. The CDR3 consists of 13 residues. Written as DNA, the CDR3 is TGTGCCAGCAGCCCCCAGATCACAGATACGCAGTATTTT. Protein: CASSPQITDTQYF.

The chain combines TRBV4-1 with TRBJ2-6; the match to TRBD1 covers 8 bases. Per the germline V gene, CDR1 is MGHRA and CDR2 is YSYEKL. The CDR3 has 17 residues. With 1 base clipped from V and 4 bases from J, the junction kept 6 bases outside the gene matches. Here the CDR3 reads CASSQGDRLGGANVLTF. CDR3 sequence (DNA): TGCGCCAGCAGCCAAGGGGACAGGCTCGGGGGGGCCAACGTCCTGACTTTC.

The V and J genes are TRBV10-3 and TRBJ1-2; 7 bases agree with TRBD1. V lost 7 bases, J lost 6 bases, and 8 bases stayed unmatched. The CDR3 spans 13 residues. The germline gives CDR1 ENHRY, CDR2 SYGVKD. CDR3 residues: CAIIGEGGHGYTF. DNA of the CDR3: TGTGCCATCATCGGCGAAGGGGGCCATGGCTACACCTTC.

DNA of the CDR3: TGTGCCAGCAGCTTGAGCGGGGCGACAGATACGCAGTATTTT. It yields the protein CASSLSGATDTQYF. The chain links TRBV7-9 to TRBJ2-3; 7 nucleotides align to TRBD2. Germline CDR1 reads SEHNR; CDR2 reads FQNEAQ (reference sequence). The J segment lost 3 bases and the V segment lost 3 bases, leaving 3 bases of the junction unmatched. The CDR3 has 14 residues.

The chain uses TRBV5-1 and TRBJ1-4, with 10 bases aligning to TRBD1. V lost 3 bases and J lost 8; bases outside the gene matches: 4. This CDR3 region has 14 residues. Germline loops: CDR1 SGHRS, CDR2 YFSETQ. CDR3: CASSSTGGQEKLFF. Written as DNA, the CDR3 is TGCGCCAGCAGCTCGACAGGGGGCCAGGAAAAACTGTTTTTT.

The rearrangement uses TRBV19 and TRBJ1-1, with D tentatively TRBD1 (6 bases). CDR1 LNHDA and CDR2 SQIVND come from the germline V gene (reference sequence). The CDR3 is 15 amino acids. V was pared by 3 bases and J by 1 base, with 12 bases between. In nucleotides, the CDR3 is TGTGCCAGTAGTATTCCGGGACACCCGAACACTGAAGCTTTCTTT. This sequence encodes CASSIPGHPNTEAFF.

The chain couples TRBV18 to TRBJ2-3; TRBD1 aligns across 8 bases. Germline V gene data show CDR1 as KGHSH and CDR2 as LQKENI. The CDR3 is 15 residues long. V shed 6 bases and J 7 bases; nucleotides not matched to a gene: 12. CDR3 coding DNA: TGTGCCAGCTCCCAGGGGGCGACCCACCCTAATACGCAGTATTTT. Its translation: CASSQGATHPNTQYF.

The rearrangement links TRBV5-1 to TRBJ2-7, with D maybe TRBD2 (5 bases). CDR1 is SGHRS and CDR2 is YFSETQ in the germline V gene. The CDR3 is made up of 15 amino acids. Trimming took off 3 bases at V and 3 bases at J, with 16 bases between the two ends. CDR3 protein: CASSSGVSGGYEQYF. The DNA for the CDR3 is TGCGCCAGCAGCTCCGGGGTCAGCGGCGGCTACGAGCAGTACTTC.

The chain links TRBV6-2 or TRBV6-3 to TRBJ2-5; tentative D call: TRBD2 (5 bases). The CDR3 length is 14 residues. Trimming left V 2 bases short and J 4 bases short, with 11 bases between. Looked up from germline, CDR1 is MNHEY and CDR2 is SVGEGT. The CDR3 DNA reads TGTGCCAGCAGTTACGGGCCGGGGATAGAGACCCAGTACTTC. Amino acid sequence: CASSYGPGIETQYF.

The chain couples TRBV12-3 or TRBV12-4 to TRBJ2-2; D is possibly TRBD1 (6 bases). The CDR3 length is 13 residues. V was cut by 7 bases and J by 6 bases, with 12 bases left in between. The CDR3 nucleotides are TGTGCCAGCACCAAACAGGGATCCGGGGAGCTGTTTTTT. It codes for CASTKQGSGELFF.

V usage is TRBV30 and J usage is TRBJ1-6; D not resolved. The V end lost 1 base, the J end lost 10 bases, and 8 bases lay between the germline ends. Germline V lookup: CDR1 GTSNPN, CDR2 SVGIG (reference sequence). The CDR3 is 12 residues long. This CDR3 reads CAWSGTSSPLHF. The CDR3 DNA reads TGTGCCTGGAGTGGTACATCCTCACCCCTCCACTTT.

In nucleotides, the CDR3 is TGTGCCAGCAGTCCAACAGGGAACTATGGCTACACCTTC. Translation: CASSPTGNYGYTF. J is TRBJ1-2 and V is TRBV6-5, with a tentative D call TRBD1 (6 bases). V was pared by 5 bases and J by 2 bases, with 9 bases between. Germline V gene lookup returns CDR1 MNHEY and CDR2 SVGAGI. The CDR3 totals 13 residues.

The J gene is TRBJ1-2, the V gene TRBV5-1; TRBD1 matches 10 bases. The ends lost 0 bases at V and 8 bases at J; junction bases unmatched: 13. Germline V gene lookup returns CDR1 SGHRS and CDR2 YFSETQ. The CDR3 runs 17 residues. CDR3 protein: CASSLGASTGQGKGYTF. CDR3 nucleotides: TGCGCCAGCAGCTTGGGGGCTTCTACGGGACAGGGGAAGGGCTACACCTTC.

CDR3 bases: TGTGCCAGCAGCGCCCCCGGGACAGTCGATAATGAGCAGTTCTTC. It translates to CASSAPGTVDNEQFF. The rearrangement links TRBV7-9 to TRBJ2-1; 7 nucleotides match TRBD1. CDR1 is SEHNR, CDR2 FQNEAQ, per germline (reference sequence). Losses at the gene ends were 5 bases for V and 7 bases for J; bases not matched to a gene: 11. This CDR3 has 15 amino acids.